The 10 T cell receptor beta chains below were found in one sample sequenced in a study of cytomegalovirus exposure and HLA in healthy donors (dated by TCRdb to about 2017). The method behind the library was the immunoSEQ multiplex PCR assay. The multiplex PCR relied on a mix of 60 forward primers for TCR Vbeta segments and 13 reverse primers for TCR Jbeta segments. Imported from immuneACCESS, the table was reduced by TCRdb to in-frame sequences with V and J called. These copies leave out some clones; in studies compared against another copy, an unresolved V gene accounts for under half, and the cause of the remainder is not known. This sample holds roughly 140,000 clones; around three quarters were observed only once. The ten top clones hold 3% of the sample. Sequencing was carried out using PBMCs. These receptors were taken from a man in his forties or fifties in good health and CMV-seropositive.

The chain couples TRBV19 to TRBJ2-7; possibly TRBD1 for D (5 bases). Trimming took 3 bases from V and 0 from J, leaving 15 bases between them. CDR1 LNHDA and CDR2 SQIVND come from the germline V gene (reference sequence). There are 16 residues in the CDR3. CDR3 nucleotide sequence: TGTGCCAGTAGTATGGGGCCCGGAGAGATCTCCTACGAGCAGTACTTC. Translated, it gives CASSMGPGEISYEQYF. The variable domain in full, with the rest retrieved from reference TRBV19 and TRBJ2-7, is DGGITQSPKYLFRKEGQNVTLSCEQNLNHDAMYWYRQDPGQGLRLIYYSQIVNDFQKGDIAEGYSVSREKKESFPLTVTSAQKNPTAFYLCASSMGPGEISYEQYFGPGTRLTVT.

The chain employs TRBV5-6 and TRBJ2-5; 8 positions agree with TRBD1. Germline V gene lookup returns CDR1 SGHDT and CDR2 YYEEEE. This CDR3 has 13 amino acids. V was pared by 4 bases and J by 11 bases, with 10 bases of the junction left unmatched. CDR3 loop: CASSSDRGREQYF. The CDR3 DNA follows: TGTGCCAGCAGCAGCGACAGGGGACGAGAGCAGTACTTC.

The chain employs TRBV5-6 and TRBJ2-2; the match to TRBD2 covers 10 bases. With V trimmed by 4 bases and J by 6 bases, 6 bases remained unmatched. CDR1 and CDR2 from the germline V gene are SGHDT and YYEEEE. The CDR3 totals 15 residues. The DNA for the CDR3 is TGTGCCAGCAGCACTGGACTAGCGGTCGCCGGGGAGCTGTTTTTT. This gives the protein CASSTGLAVAGELFF.

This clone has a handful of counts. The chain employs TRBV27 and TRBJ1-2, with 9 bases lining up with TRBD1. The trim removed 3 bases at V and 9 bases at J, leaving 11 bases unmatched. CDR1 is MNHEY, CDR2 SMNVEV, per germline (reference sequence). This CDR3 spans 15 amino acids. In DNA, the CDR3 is TGTGCCAGCAGTTTCAATGGACAGGGGACTGTTCGCTACACCTTC. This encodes CASSFNGQGTVRYTF.

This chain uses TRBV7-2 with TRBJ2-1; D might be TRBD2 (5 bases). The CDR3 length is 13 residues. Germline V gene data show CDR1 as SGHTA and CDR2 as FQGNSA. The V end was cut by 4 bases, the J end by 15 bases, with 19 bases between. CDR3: CASSSPPPAGVFF. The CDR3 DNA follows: TGTGCCAGCAGCTCGCCCCCACCGGCGGGTGTGTTCTTC.

The CDR3 nucleotides read TGTGCCAGCAGCTTAAGCGGCAGGGAAGGCTACACCTTC. This codes for CASSLSGREGYTF. This chain connects TRBV7-3 to TRBJ1-2; tentatively, D is TRBD1 (5 bases). The CDR3 sequence is 13 residues long. Per the germline V gene, CDR1 is SGHTA and CDR2 is FQGTGA. Trimming pared 1 base from V and 8 bases from J, leaving 11 bases between.

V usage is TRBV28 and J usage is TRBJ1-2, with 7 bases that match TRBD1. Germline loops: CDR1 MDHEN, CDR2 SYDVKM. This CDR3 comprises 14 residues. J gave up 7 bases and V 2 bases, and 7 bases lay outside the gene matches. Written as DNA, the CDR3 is TGTGCCAGCAGTTTAGACAGGGTAAAGGGTGGCTACACCTTC. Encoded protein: CASSLDRVKGGYTF.

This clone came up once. CDR3 DNA: TGTGCCAGCAGCGACAGGGGGCGGTTTACCGAGCAGTACTTC. This encodes CASSDRGRFTEQYF. The rearrangement uses TRBV6-1 and TRBJ2-7, with 10 bases matching TRBD1. Germline lookup yields CDR1 MNHNS and CDR2 SASEGT. V lost 6 bases and J lost 6; bases outside the gene matches: 8. This CDR3 comprises 14 residues.

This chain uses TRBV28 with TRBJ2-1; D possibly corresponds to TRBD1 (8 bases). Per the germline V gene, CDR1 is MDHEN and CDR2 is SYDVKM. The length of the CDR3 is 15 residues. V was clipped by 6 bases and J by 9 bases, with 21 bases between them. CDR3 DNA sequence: TGTGCCAGCAGCACCCCCTCGGACAGGGAGGGTGAGCAGTTCTTC. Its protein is CASSTPSDREGEQFF. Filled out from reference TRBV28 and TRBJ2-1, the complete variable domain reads DVKVTQSSRYLVKRTGEKVFLECVQDMDHENMFWYRQDPGLGLRLIYFSYDVKMKEKGDIPEGYSVSREKKERFSLILESASTNQTSMYLCASSTPSDREGEQFFGPGTRLTVL.

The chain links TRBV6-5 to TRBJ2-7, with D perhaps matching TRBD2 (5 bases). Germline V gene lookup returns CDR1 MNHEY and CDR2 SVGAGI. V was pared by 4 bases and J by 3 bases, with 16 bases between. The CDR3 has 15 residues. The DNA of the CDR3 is TGTGCCAGCAGTTCCTCTTCCCGGGGTAACTACGAGCAGTACTTC. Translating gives CASSSSSRGNYEQYF.